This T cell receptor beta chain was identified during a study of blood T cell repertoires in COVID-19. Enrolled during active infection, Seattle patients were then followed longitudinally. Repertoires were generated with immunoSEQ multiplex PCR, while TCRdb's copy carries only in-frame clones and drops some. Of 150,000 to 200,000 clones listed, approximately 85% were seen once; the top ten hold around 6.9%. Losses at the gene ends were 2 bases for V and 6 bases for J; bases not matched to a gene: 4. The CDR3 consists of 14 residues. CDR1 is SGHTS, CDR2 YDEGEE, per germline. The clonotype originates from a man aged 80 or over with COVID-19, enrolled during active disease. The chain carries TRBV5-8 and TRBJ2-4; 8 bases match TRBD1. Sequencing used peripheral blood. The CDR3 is CASSLGQGGNIQYF. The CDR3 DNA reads TGTGCCAGCAGCTTAGGACAGGGCGGAAACATTCAGTACTTC. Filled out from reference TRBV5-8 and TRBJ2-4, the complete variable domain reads EAGVTQSPTHLIKTRGQQATLRCSPISGHTSVYWYQQALGLGLQFLLWYDEGEERNRGNFPPRFSGRQFPNYSSELNVNALELEDSALYLCASSLGQGGNIQYFGAGTRLSVL.